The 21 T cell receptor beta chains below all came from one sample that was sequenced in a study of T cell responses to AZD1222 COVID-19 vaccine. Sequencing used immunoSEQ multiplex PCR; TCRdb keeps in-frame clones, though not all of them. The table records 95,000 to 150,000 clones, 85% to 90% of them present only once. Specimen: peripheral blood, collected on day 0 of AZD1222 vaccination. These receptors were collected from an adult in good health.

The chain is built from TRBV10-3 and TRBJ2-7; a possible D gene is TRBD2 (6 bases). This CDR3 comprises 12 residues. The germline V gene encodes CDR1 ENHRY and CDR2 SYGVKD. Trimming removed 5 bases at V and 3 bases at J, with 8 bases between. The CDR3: CAISPEGYEQYF. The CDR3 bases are TGTGCCATCAGTCCGGAGGGCTACGAGCAGTACTTC.

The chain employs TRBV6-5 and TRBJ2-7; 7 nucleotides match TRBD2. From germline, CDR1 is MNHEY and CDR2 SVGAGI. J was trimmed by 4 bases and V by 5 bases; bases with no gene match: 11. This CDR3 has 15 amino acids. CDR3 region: CASSLPWGGGYEQYF. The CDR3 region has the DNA TGTGCCAGCAGTCTCCCTTGGGGGGGAGGATACGAGCAGTACTTC.

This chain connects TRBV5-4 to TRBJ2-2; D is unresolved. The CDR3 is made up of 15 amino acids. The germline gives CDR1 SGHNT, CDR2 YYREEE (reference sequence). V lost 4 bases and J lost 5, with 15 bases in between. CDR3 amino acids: CASSPRQERTGELFF. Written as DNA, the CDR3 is TGTGCCAGCAGCCCGCGGCAGGAAAGAACCGGGGAGCTGTTTTTT.

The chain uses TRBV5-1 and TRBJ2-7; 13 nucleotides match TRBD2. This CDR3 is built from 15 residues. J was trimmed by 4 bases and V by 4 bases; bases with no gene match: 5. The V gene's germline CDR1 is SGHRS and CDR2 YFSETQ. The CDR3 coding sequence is TGCGCCAGCAGCCGGACTAGCGGGGGCGGGTACGAGCAGTACTTC. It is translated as CASSRTSGGGYEQYF. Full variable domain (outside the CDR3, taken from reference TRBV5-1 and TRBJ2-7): KAGVTQTPRYLIKTRGQQVTLSCSPISGHRSVSWYQQTPGQGLQFLFEYFSETQRNKGNFPGRFSGRQFSNSRSEMNVSTLELGDSALYLCASSRTSGGGYEQYFGPGTRLTVT.

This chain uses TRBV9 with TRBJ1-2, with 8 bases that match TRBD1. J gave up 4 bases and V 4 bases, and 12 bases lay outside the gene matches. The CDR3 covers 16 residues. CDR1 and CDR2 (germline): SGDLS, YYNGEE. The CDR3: CASSTSHRTGFYGYTF. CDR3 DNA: TGTGCCAGCAGCACGAGCCATCGGACAGGGTTCTATGGCTACACCTTC.

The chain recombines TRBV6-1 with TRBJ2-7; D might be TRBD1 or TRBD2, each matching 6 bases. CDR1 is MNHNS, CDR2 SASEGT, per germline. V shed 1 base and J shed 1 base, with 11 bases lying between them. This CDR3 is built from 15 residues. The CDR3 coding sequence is TGTGCCAGCAGTGAAGTGATAGGGGGGTCCTACGAGCAGTACTTC. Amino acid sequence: CASSEVIGGSYEQYF.

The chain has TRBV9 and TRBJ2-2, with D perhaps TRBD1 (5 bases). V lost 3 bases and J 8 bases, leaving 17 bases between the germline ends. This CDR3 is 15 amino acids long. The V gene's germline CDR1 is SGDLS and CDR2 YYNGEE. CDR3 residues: CASSGRGSYPGELFF. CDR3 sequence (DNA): TGTGCCAGCAGCGGAAGGGGCAGCTATCCAGGGGAGCTGTTTTTT.

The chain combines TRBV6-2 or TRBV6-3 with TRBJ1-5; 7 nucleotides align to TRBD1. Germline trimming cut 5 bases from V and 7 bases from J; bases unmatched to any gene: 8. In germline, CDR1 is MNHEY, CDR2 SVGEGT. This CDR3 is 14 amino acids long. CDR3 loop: CASSQTGRGQPQHF. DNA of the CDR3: TGTGCCAGCAGTCAGACAGGGAGGGGGCAGCCCCAGCATTTT.

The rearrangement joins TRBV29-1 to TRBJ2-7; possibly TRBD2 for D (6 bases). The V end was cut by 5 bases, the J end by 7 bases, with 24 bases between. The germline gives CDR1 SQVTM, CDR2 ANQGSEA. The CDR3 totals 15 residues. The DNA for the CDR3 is TGCAGCGTTAAGAAACGGGACTCCCAACCGATGGAGCAGTACTTC. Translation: CSVKKRDSQPMEQYF.

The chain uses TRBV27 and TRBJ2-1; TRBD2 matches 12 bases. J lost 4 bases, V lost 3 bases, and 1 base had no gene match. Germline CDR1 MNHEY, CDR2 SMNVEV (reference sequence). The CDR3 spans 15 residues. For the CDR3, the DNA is TGTGCCAGCAGTTTCCTAGCGGGGGGGTACAATGAGCAGTTCTTC. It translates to CASSFLAGGYNEQFF.

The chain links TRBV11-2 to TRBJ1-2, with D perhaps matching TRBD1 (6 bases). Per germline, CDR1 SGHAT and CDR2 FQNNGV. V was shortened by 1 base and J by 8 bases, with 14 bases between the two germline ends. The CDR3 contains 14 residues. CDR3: CASSLADKGGGYTF. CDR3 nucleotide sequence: TGTGCCAGCAGCTTAGCCGACAAGGGGGGCGGCTACACCTTC.

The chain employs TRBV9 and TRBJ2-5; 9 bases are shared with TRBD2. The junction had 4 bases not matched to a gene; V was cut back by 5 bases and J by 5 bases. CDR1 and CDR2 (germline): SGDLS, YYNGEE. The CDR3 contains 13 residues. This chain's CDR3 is CASSSGSWETQYF. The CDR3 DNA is TGTGCCAGCAGTAGCGGGAGCTGGGAGACCCAGTACTTC.

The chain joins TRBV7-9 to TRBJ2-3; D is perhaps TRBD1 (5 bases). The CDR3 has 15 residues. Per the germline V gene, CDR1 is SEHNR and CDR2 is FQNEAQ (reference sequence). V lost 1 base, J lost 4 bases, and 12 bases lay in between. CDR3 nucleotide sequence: TGTGCCAGCAGCTTAGGGCAGGGTTTCCCAGATACGCAGTATTTT. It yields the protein CASSLGQGFPDTQYF.

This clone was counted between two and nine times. The CDR3: CSVEDAGAGRTEAFF. CDR3 coding DNA: TGCAGCGTTGAAGATGCGGGGGCGGGTAGAACTGAAGCTTTCTTT. The chain has TRBV29-1 and TRBJ1-1, with D possibly TRBD1 on 6 matching bases. Per germline, CDR1 SQVTM and CDR2 ANQGSEA. This CDR3 has 15 residues. V lost 0 bases to trimming and J lost 5 bases, with 16 bases between them.

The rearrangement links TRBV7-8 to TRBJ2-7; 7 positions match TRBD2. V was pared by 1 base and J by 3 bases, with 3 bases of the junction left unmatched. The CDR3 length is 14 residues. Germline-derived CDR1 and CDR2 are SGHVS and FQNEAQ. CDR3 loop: CASSLEGGGYEQYF. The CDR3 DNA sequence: TGTGCCAGCAGCTTAGAAGGCGGGGGCTACGAGCAGTACTTC.

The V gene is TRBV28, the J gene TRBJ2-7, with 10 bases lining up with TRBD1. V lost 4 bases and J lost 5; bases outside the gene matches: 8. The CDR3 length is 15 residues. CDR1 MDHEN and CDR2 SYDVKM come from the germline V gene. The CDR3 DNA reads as TGTGCCAGCAGTTCGACAGGGGGCGCTGGCCACGAGCAGTACTTC. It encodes CASSSTGGAGHEQYF. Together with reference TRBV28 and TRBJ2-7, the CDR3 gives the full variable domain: DVKVTQSSRYLVKRTGEKVFLECVQDMDHENMFWYRQDPGLGLRLIYFSYDVKMKEKGDIPEGYSVSREKKERFSLILESASTNQTSMYLCASSSTGGAGHEQYFGPGTRLTVT.

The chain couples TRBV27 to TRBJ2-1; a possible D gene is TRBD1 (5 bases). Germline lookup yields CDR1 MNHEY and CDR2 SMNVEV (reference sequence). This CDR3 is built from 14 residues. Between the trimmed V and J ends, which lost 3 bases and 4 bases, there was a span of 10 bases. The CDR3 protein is CASSFGRQYNEQFF. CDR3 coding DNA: TGTGCCAGCAGTTTCGGAAGACAGTACAATGAGCAGTTCTTC.

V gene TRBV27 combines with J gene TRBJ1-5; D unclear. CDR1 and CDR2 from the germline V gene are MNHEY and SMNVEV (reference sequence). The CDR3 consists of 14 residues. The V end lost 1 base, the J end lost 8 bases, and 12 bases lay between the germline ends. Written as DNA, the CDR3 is TGTGCCAGCAGTTTATTAGGGATTAGTGAGCCCCAGCATTTT. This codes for CASSLLGISEPQHF.

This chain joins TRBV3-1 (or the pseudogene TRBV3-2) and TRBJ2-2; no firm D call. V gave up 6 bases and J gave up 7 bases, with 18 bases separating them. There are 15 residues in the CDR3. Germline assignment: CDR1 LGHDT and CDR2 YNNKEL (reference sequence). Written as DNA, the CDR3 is TGTGCCAGCAGACGAGGCCCACTCGGCGGCGGGGAGCTGTTTTTT. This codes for CASRRGPLGGGELFF.

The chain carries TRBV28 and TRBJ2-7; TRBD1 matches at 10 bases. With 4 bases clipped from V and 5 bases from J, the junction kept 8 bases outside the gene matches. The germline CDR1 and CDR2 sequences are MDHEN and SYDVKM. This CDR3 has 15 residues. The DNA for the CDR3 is TGTGCCAGCAGTTCGGCCGGGACAGGGGCGAACGAGCAGTACTTC. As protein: CASSSAGTGANEQYF.

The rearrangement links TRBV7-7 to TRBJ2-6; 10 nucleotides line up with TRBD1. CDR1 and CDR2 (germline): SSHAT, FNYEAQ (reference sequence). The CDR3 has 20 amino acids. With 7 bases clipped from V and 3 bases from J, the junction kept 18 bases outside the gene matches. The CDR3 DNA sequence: TGTGCCAGCACCCTTTATTCCCCCGGGACAGGGGTCGGTGGGGCCAACGTCCTGACTTTC. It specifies CASTLYSPGTGVGGANVLTF.